These 4 T cell receptor beta chains originate from one sample sequenced in a study of breast tumors, draining lymph nodes, adjacent tissues. Samples came from axillary lymph nodes draining the breast cancer. TCRdb used MiXCR to reprocess the multiplex PCR reads, holding one entry per CDR3 protein. This table has around 230,000 distinct CDR3 sequences, 32% appearing once. The sample taken for sequencing was axillary lymph node tissue. Receptors were obtained from a female donor with breast cancer. Some clones in this sample may be carry-over from other donors' samples.

There are many counts of this clonotype. V and J are TRBV5-4 and TRBJ2-3; 13 nucleotides match TRBD2. Losses at the gene ends were 2 bases for V and 0 bases for J; bases not matched to a gene: 3. The germline CDR1 and CDR2 sequences are SGHNT and YYREEE (reference sequence). The CDR3 covers 17 residues. CDR3 DNA: TGTGCCAGCAGCTTAGGGACTAGCGGGGTTAGCACAGATACGCAGTATTTT. It encodes CASSLGTSGVSTDTQYF.

This clonotype was detected many times. The chain couples TRBV3-1 to TRBJ2-7, with TRBD1 identical over 7 bases. V was pared by 8 bases and J by 2 bases, with 9 bases of the junction left unmatched. Per germline, CDR1 LGHDT and CDR2 YNNKEL (reference sequence). This CDR3 has 14 residues. In DNA form, the CDR3 reads TGTGCCAGCTCTACCGGGACAGTGACCTACGAGCAGTACTTC. Protein: CASSTGTVTYEQYF.

This clonotype appeared a few times. The chain joins TRBV29-1 to TRBJ1-1; TRBD1 aligns across 8 bases. This CDR3 comprises 11 residues. Germline-derived CDR1 and CDR2 are SQVTM and ANQGSEA. After removal of 1 base from V and 12 bases from J, the junction contained 4 bases not matched to a gene. The CDR3 region is CSVEGQGLSFF. The CDR3, as DNA: TGCAGCGTTGAAGGACAGGGGTTATCTTTCTTT.

The sample holds many counts of this clonotype. This chain links TRBV11-3 with TRBJ2-7; D is ambiguous. Trimming pared 1 base from V and 5 bases from J, leaving 3 bases between. The CDR3 contains 11 residues. Germline CDR1 is SGHNT and CDR2 is YENEEA. The CDR3 coding sequence is TGTGCCAGCAGCTTAGTTCACGAGCAGTACTTC. Amino acids: CASSLVHEQYF.